This entry lists 9 T cell receptor beta chains sequenced from one sample in a study of OX40 agonist ivuxolimab in advanced cancers. The repertoire was sequenced with immunoSEQ multiplex PCR; TCRdb's copy has only in-frame clones and lacks some. The table includes 60,000 to 70,000 clones, roughly 82% detected once. This sample comprised CD4+ or CD8+ T cells sorted from blood, obtained in a trial of the OX40 agonist ivuxolimab. The source is an adult with an advanced solid tumor such as melanoma, head and neck, liver or kidney cancer.

The chain uses TRBV27 and TRBJ1-1; 9 bases map to TRBD1. CDR3 length: 15 residues. CDR1 and CDR2 (germline): MNHEY, SMNVEV (reference sequence). V was pared by 5 bases and J by 4 bases, with 8 bases of the junction left unmatched. The CDR3 sequence is CASSLAGTGLTEAFF. The CDR3 coding sequence is TGTGCCAGCAGTCTGGCCGGGACAGGGCTCACTGAAGCTTTCTTT.

This rearrangement joins TRBV28 to TRBJ2-7; D possibly corresponds to TRBD2 (6 bases). Trimming removed 8 bases from V and 5 bases from J, with 10 bases in between. The germline V gene encodes CDR1 MDHEN and CDR2 SYDVKM. This CDR3 is built from 11 residues. The CDR3 sequence is CASGGRNEQYF. The CDR3 DNA sequence: TGTGCCAGCGGTGGGAGGAACGAGCAGTACTTC.

This chain uses TRBV28 with TRBJ2-4, with 7 bases aligning to TRBD1. CDR3 length: 14 residues. The germline V gene has CDR1 MDHEN and CDR2 SYDVKM. J lost 1 base, V lost 8 bases, and 5 bases had no gene match. The CDR3 bases are TGTGCCAGCCTAGACAGGGCGGCCAAAAACATTCAGTACTTC. This gives the protein CASLDRAAKNIQYF.

This chain links TRBV19 with TRBJ2-7; D not resolved. The CDR3 spans 14 residues. The V gene's germline CDR1 is LNHDA and CDR2 SQIVND (reference sequence). Trimming took off 0 bases at V and 7 bases at J, with 13 bases between the two ends. Here the CDR3 DNA reads TGTGCCAGTAGTATAGATCGGGCTCGGAAGGAGCAGTACTTC. It translates to CASSIDRARKEQYF. The whole variable domain, filled in from reference TRBV19 and TRBJ2-7, reads DGGITQSPKYLFRKEGQNVTLSCEQNLNHDAMYWYRQDPGQGLRLIYYSQIVNDFQKGDIAEGYSVSREKKESFPLTVTSAQKNPTAFYLCASSIDRARKEQYFGPGTRLTVT.

The V gene is TRBV11-3, the J gene TRBJ2-2, with 8 positions matching TRBD1. The CDR3 loop spans 17 amino acids. V lost 5 bases to trimming and J lost 4 bases; unmatched junction nucleotides: 12. Per the germline V gene, CDR1 is SGHNT and CDR2 is YENEEA. The CDR3 reads CASSNRTGWGFTGELFF. CDR3 in DNA: TGTGCCAGCAGCAACCGGACAGGGTGGGGTTTCACCGGGGAGCTGTTTTTT.

This CDR3 reads CASSVGQFSYEQYF. The CDR3 region has the DNA TGTGCCAGCAGCGTTGGACAGTTCTCCTACGAGCAGTACTTC. The gene calls are TRBV9 and TRBJ2-7; a weak D match, TRBD1 (6 bases). Germline CDR1 SGDLS, CDR2 YYNGEE. V lost 2 bases to trimming and J lost 0 bases, with 9 bases between them. This CDR3 spans 14 amino acids.

The chain joins TRBV7-7 to TRBJ2-7; possibly TRBD1 or TRBD2 for D (5 bases each). The V and J ends lost 3 bases and 11 bases respectively, with 17 bases between them. The CDR3 is 13 residues long. In germline, CDR1 is SSHAT, CDR2 FNYEAQ (reference sequence). The CDR3 sequence: CASSFNRDLGKYF. CDR3 DNA: TGTGCCAGCAGCTTTAACCGGGACCTGGGGAAGTACTTC.

The chain joins TRBV10-3 to TRBJ2-3; tentatively, D is TRBD2 (6 bases). The CDR3 loop spans 17 amino acids. V was trimmed by 6 bases and J by 4 bases, leaving 23 bases between them. In germline, CDR1 is ENHRY, CDR2 SYGVKD. This CDR3 reads CAIRADREMVLADTQYF. Written as DNA, the CDR3 is TGTGCCATCAGGGCAGATCGGGAGATGGTTTTAGCAGATACGCAGTATTTT.

The V and J genes are TRBV7-2 and TRBJ2-5, with 7 bases that match TRBD2. J lost 3 bases, V lost 0 bases, and 1 base had no gene match. CDR1 is SGHTA and CDR2 is FQGNSA in the germline V gene. This CDR3 comprises 14 residues. CDR3 bases: TGTGCCAGCAGCTTAGCGGGAGGGGAAGAGACCCAGTACTTC. Encoded protein: CASSLAGGEETQYF.